The 12 T cell receptor beta chains listed next were all sequenced from one sample in a study of CD8+ T cells in alopecia areata. As the sequencing template, cDNA was produced by extracting RNA and reverse transcribing it. Clones were read by immunoSEQ multiplex PCR, and TCRdb kept only the in-frame ones, dropping some. The sample contains 90,000 to 130,000 clones, none of them singletons. Sequencing was done on a sample of lesional skin. The receptors were sampled from a C3H/HeJ mouse with alopecia areata. MHC haplotype of the strain: H2-k.

As to this clone: Genes and germline are mouse. The read terminates 4 residues before the CDR3 end, so the remaining end is supplied by the germline J gene. The chain is built from TRBV1 and TRBJ1-4, with a possible D match to TRBD1 (5 bases). Germline V lookup: CDR1 NSQYPW, CDR2 LRSPGD (reference sequence). The CDR3 contains 14 residues. V was shortened by 3 bases and J by 2 bases, with 7 bases between the two germline ends. CDR3 sequence reads: CTCSAGLSNERLFF. CDR3 DNA (partial): TGCACCTGCAGTGCGGGACTCTCCAACGAA.

This clone was counted only a few times. The gene names here belong to mouse. The read ends 4 residues shy of where the CDR3 ends; the end is completed using the germline J gene. The gene calls are TRBV19 and TRBJ1-2; D is unresolved. This CDR3 is built from 13 residues. Germline assignment: CDR1 FNHDT and CDR2 SITEND (reference sequence). Trimming shortened V by 4 bases and J by 0 bases, and 7 bases separated the two germline ends. The chain's CDR3 is CASSATTNSDYTF. The CDR3 DNA, read in part, is TGTGCCAGCAGTGCCACAACAAACTCC.

Of note for this clone: Gene names and germline refer to mouse. The read finishes 4 residues shy of the CDR3 end, and the germline J gene is used to complete it. V is TRBV1 and J is TRBJ2-3; 11 bases match TRBD2. V shed 2 bases and J 4 bases; nucleotides not matched to a gene: 5. Germline lookup yields CDR1 NSQYPW and CDR2 LRSPGD (reference sequence). The CDR3 covers 16 residues. The sequenced part of the CDR3 DNA is TGCACCTGCAGTGCATACTGGGGGGGCGATACAGAA. The encoded protein is CTCSAYWGGDTE. The complete CDR3 protein is CTCSAYWGGDTETLYF.

A word on this clone: Any gene name here is a mouse gene name. The part of the CDR3 DNA that was read is TGTGCCAGCAGTCTACACAACACA. As protein: CASSLHNT. In full, the CDR3 reads CASSLHNTEVFF. The V and J genes are TRBV13-3 and TRBJ1-1; D is unclear. The read ends 4 residues early relative to the CDR3; the germline J gene fills the gap. Germline-derived CDR1 and CDR2 are NNHDY and SYVADS. This CDR3 contains 12 residues. V lost 4 bases to trimming and J lost 2 bases, with 6 bases between them.

This clone has only a few counts. At residue 13, the DNA translation does not agree with TCRdb's protein; the protein displayed here is the one encoded by the DNA. The genes and germline here are from mouse. The sequence runs out 3 residues before the end of the CDR3; the remainder is reconstructed from the germline J gene. The chain is built from TRBV13-1 and TRBJ1-6, with 7 bases matching TRBD1. TRBJ1-6 is sorted into the ORF group, with uncertain function. Per the germline V gene, CDR1 is NSHNY and CDR2 is SYGAGN. The V and J ends lost 3 bases and 0 bases, in that order; junction bases with no gene match: 3. The CDR3 spans 16 residues. CDR3 residues: CASSAQGGSYNSPLYF. Incomplete CDR3 DNA: TGTGCCAGCAGTGCGCAGGGGGGTTCCTATAATTCGCCC.

Of note for this clone: The listed genes are named as in mouse. The CDR3 end falls 4 residues outside the read, so it is completed with the germline J gene. The V call is TRBV13-3, the J call TRBJ2-3; 8 bases align to TRBD1. Trimming at V came to 0 bases and at J to 0 bases, leaving 3 bases not matched to a gene. Germline V gene lookup returns CDR1 NNHDY and CDR2 SYVADS. The CDR3 spans 16 residues. The CDR3 reads CASSDVDRGSAETLYF. The CDR3 bases that were read are TGTGCCAGCAGTGATGTCGACAGGGGTAGTGCAGAA.

This clone came up a few times. Gene names are mouse gene names. The CDR3 end is not reached by the read, which stops 4 residues before it; the germline J gene fills it in. The chain joins TRBV29 to TRBJ2-7, with TRBD2 matching over 9 bases. After removal of 5 bases from V and 2 bases from J, the junction contained 7 bases not matched to a gene. In germline, CDR1 is MSHET, CDR2 SYDVDS. CDR3 length equals 15 residues. CDR3 DNA, as far as it was read: TGTGCTAGCAGTCCCCTGGGGGGGAGGACCTAT. Translated, it gives CASSPLGGRTY. In full, the CDR3 reads CASSPLGGRTYEQYF.

As regards this clone: Here the gene names and germline are mouse. With the read ending 4 residues before the CDR3 end, the germline J gene is used to fill in that end. The chain carries TRBV13-3 and TRBJ2-3; 10 nucleotides align to TRBD2. The CDR3 runs to 14 residues. Germline V gene data show CDR1 as NNHDY and CDR2 as SYVADS. CDR3 sequence: CASSLRDWGETLYF. The DNA read from the CDR3 is TGTGCCAGCAGCCTCCGGGACTGGGGAGAA.

The table lists this clone with a few counts. The gene symbols are mouse symbols. The read halts 4 residues ahead of the CDR3 end, with the missing end drawn from the germline J gene. The chain links TRBV13-3 to TRBJ1-1, with a weak D call TRBD1 (5 bases). The CDR3 has 13 residues. Germline-derived CDR1 and CDR2 are NNHDY and SYVADS. CDR3 protein: CASSDWGEEEVFF. The CDR3 DNA, read in part, is TGTGCCAGCAGTGACTGGGGGGAGGAA.

In its sample, this clone was seen a few times. All gene names here are mouse names. The CDR3 goes on 4 residues after the read ends, and that part is filled in from the germline J gene. V usage is TRBV17 and J usage is TRBJ1-1; weak D call: TRBD1 (5 bases). This CDR3 contains 14 residues. Germline V CDR1 and CDR2: MNHDT, YYDKIL. V lost 3 bases and J lost 0, with 8 bases in between. CDR3 region: CASSSTGQNTEVFF. The covered CDR3 bases are TGTGCTAGCAGTAGTACGGGACAGAACACA.

With respect to this clone: Gene labels here are mouse ones. Read data end 4 residues before the CDR3 end; the end is taken from the germline J gene. The rearrangement links TRBV1 to TRBJ2-5; 8 nucleotides match TRBD2. CDR1 is NSQYPW and CDR2 is LRSPGD in the germline V gene (reference sequence). The CDR3 sequence is 15 residues long. The sequenced CDR3 bases are TGCACCTGCAGTGCAGGACTGGGGACGGGGGAC. Protein sequence: CTCSAGLGTGD. The whole CDR3 sequence reads CTCSAGLGTGDTQYF.

This clone turned up a few times. The genes and germline here are from mouse. Coverage ceases 4 residues before the CDR3 finishes, and the germline J gene fills in the end. The chain couples TRBV1 to TRBJ2-1, with 10 bases fitting TRBD2. Germline V lookup: CDR1 NSQYPW, CDR2 LRSPGD (reference sequence). The length of the CDR3 is 15 residues. The CDR3 reads CTCSARLGGGAEQFF. CDR3 DNA (partial): TGCACCTGCAGTGCAAGACTGGGGGGAGGCGCT.